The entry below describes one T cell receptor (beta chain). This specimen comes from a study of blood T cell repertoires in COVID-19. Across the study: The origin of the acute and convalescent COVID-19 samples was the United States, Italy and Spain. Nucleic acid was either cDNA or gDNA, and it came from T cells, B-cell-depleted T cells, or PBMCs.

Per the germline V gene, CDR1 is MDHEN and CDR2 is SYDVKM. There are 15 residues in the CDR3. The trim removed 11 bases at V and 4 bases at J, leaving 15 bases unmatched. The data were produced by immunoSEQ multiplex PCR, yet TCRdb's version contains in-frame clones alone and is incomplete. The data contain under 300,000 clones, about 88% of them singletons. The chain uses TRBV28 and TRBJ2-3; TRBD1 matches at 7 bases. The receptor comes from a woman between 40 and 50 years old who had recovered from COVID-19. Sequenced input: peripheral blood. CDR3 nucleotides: TGTGCCCGGCCGTGGAGAGGGGGCCGGGCAGATACGCAGTATTTT. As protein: CARPWRGGRADTQYF. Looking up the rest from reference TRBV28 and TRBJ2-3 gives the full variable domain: DVKVTQSSRYLVKRTGEKVFLECVQDMDHENMFWYRQDPGLGLRLIYFSYDVKMKEKGDIPEGYSVSREKKERFSLILESASTNQTSMYLCARPWRGGRADTQYFGPGTRLTVL.